Included here is one TCR beta chain sequence, with context. The junction departs from the called germline gene at one end, perhaps through a read error. This sample is drawn from a study of blood T cells in healthy people across ages. The germline V gene encodes CDR1 LGHNA and CDR2 YSLEER. The CDR3 consists of 14 residues. A second PCR, run for roughly 7 to 12 cycles, used a sample-barcoded 5' primer plus a J-beta primer mix. TCRdb reprocessed the 5' RACE reads via MiXCR and lists one record per CDR3 protein. In the table there are about 1.1 million distinct CDR3 sequences, approximately 38% of which are singletons.

Specimen: blood. This TCR was sampled from a man younger than 30 in good health. V and J are TRBV4-3 and TRBJ2-1; D is perhaps TRBD1 or TRBD2 (5 bases each). CDR3 sequence: CASSQEGVYNQQFF. DNA of the CDR3: TGCGCCAGCAGCCAAGAGGGGGTCTACAATCAGCAGTTCTTC.